The source of this T cell receptor (beta chain) is a study of graft-versus-host responses after intestinal transplantation. Study summary: For approximately 3 years after anti-thymocyte globulin induction, all recipients took tacrolimus and steroids.

Findings of the study overall: Allografts from individuals with graft-donor T cell macrochimerism displayed high graft-versus-host to host-versus-graft clonal ratios.

This clone occurred a few times. The antigen is not known. TCRdb's table, derived via immunoSEQ multiplex PCR, lists solely in-frame clones and lacks some. The data contain roughly 11,000 clones, around 83% of them singletons. Germline CDR1 is SGHRS and CDR2 is YFSETQ. Trimming took off 1 base at V and 4 bases at J, with 11 bases between the two ends. The CDR3 loop spans 14 amino acids. V gene TRBV5-1 combines with J gene TRBJ1-1; D perhaps matches TRBD1 (6 bases). The sample consisted of PBMCs, taken 494 days after intestinal transplant. The clonotype was recovered from a human patient who received an intestinal transplant, so some T cells may come from the graft donor. In nucleotides, the CDR3 is TGCGCCAGCAGCTTGTCCAGGGGTGTCACTGAAGCTTTCTTT. This codes for CASSLSRGVTEAFF.